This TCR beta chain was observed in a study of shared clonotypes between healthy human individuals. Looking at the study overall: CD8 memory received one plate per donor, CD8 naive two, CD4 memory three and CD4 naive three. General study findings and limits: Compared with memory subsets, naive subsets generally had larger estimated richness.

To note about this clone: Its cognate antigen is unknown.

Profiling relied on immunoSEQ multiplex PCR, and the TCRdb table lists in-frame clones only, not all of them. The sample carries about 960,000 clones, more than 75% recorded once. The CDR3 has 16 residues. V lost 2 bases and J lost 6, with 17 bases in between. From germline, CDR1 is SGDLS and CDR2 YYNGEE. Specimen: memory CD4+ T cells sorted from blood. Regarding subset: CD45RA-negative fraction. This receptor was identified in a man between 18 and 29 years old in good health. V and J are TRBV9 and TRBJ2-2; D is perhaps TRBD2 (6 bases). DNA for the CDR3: TGTGCCAGCAGCGTTACTAGCTCCCCCGGGGCCGGGGAGCTGTTTTTT. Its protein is CASSVTSSPGAGELFF.